Presented here are 10 T cell receptor beta chains from one specimen sequenced in a study of T cell responses to AZD1222 COVID-19 vaccine. This table comes from immunoSEQ multiplex PCR, and its TCRdb copy is limited to in-frame clones, with some not included. The profile shows about 180,000 clones, 88% of them singletons. Sequencing was performed on peripheral blood, taken on day 0 of AZD1222 vaccination. These receptors were obtained from an adult in good health.

V gene TRBV2 combines with J gene TRBJ2-1, with TRBD2 matching over 9 bases. Trimming removed 3 bases from V and 8 bases from J; junction bases left unmatched: 5. Per the germline V gene, CDR1 is SNHLY and CDR2 is FYNNEI. The CDR3 covers 14 residues. CDR3 sequence reads: CASSDRGGRDEQFF. Written as DNA, the CDR3 is TGTGCCAGCAGTGACAGAGGCGGGAGGGATGAGCAGTTCTTC.

The chain uses TRBV14 and TRBJ1-1, with D possibly TRBD1 on 5 matching bases. This CDR3 spans 15 amino acids. Germline values: CDR1 SGHDN, CDR2 FVKESK. V gave up 1 base and J gave up 4 bases, with 13 bases separating them. CDR3 nucleotide sequence: TGTGCCAGCAGCCAAGTTAGGGGCGGTGGCACTGAAGCTTTCTTT. It is translated as CASSQVRGGGTEAFF. Using reference TRBV14 and TRBJ1-1 for the parts outside the CDR3, the full variable domain is EAGVTQFPSHSVIEKGQTVTLRCDPISGHDNLYWYRRVMGKEIKFLLHFVKESKQDESGMPNNRFLAERTGGTYSTLKVQPAELEDSGVYFCASSQVRGGGTEAFFGQGTRLTVV.

This chain connects TRBV30 to TRBJ2-1; D is tentatively TRBD1 or TRBD2 (5 bases each). The CDR3 contains 9 residues. CDR1 GTSNPN and CDR2 SVGIG come from the germline V gene (reference sequence). The V gene lost 8 bases and the J gene lost 10 bases, with 9 bases spanning the gap. CDR3 protein: CAREGEQFF. CDR3 coding DNA: TGTGCCCGAGAGGGGGAGCAGTTCTTC.

The chain carries TRBV10-2 and TRBJ2-1; maybe TRBD2 (6 bases). Germline V CDR1 and CDR2: WSHSY, SAAADI. The CDR3 has 13 amino acids. The germline V and J ends were trimmed by 4 bases and 9 bases, with 13 bases remaining between them. In DNA, the CDR3 is TGCGCCAGCAGTGGCTACCTTAGCGGTGAGCAGTTCTTC. This sequence encodes CASSGYLSGEQFF.

The chain carries TRBV12-3 or TRBV12-4 and TRBJ2-5; no clear D. This CDR3 region has 13 residues. V was clipped by 0 bases and J by 4 bases, with 6 bases between them. CDR3 DNA: TGTGCCAGCAGTTTAGCCCTCGGAGAGACCCAGTACTTC. This gives the protein CASSLALGETQYF.

The genes are TRBV5-1 and TRBJ2-5; 9 bases agree with TRBD1. The CDR3 has 14 residues. V lost 4 bases, J lost 5 bases, and 6 bases stayed unmatched. Looked up from germline, CDR1 is SGHRS and CDR2 is YFSETQ. CDR3 region: CASSTGTGKETQYF. The CDR3 DNA reads as TGCGCCAGCAGCACCGGGACAGGGAAGGAGACCCAGTACTTC.

The chain joins TRBV5-5 to TRBJ2-5; maybe TRBD2 (5 bases). The CDR3 is 15 residues long. Germline CDR1 is SGHKS and CDR2 is YYEKEE (reference sequence). The V gene lost 7 bases and the J gene lost 5 bases, with 21 bases spanning the gap. CDR3 coding DNA: TGTGCCAGCGCTCTAATCAGCCCGGGCGGGGAGACCCAGTACTTC. This codes for CASALISPGGETQYF. Based on the CDR3 plus reference TRBV5-5 and TRBJ2-5, the full variable domain is DAGVTQSPTHLIKTRGQQVTLRCSPISGHKSVSWYQQVLGQGPQFIFQYYEKEERGRGNFPDRFSARQFPNYSSELNVNALLLGDSALYLCASALISPGGETQYFGPGTRLLVL.

The rearrangement links TRBV5-1 to TRBJ2-2; 11 positions agree with TRBD2. V was pared by 0 bases and J by 7 bases, with 5 bases of the junction left unmatched. CDR3 length equals 16 residues. The germline V gene has CDR1 SGHRS and CDR2 YFSETQ. The CDR3 sequence: CASSLAGLAASGELFF. For the CDR3, the DNA is TGCGCCAGCAGCTTGGCGGGACTAGCGGCGAGCGGGGAGCTGTTTTTT.

This clone was seen just once. The CDR3 sequence: CASSPRDGEKLFF. Written as DNA, the CDR3 is TGTGCCAGCTCCCCAAGGGACGGTGAAAAACTGTTTTTT. The V gene is TRBV18, the J gene TRBJ1-4; a possible D gene is TRBD1 (5 bases). The germline V gene encodes CDR1 KGHSH and CDR2 LQKENI. There are 13 residues in the CDR3. V was cut by 6 bases and J by 7 bases, with 12 bases left in between.

The chain links TRBV27 to TRBJ1-6; D unclear. This CDR3 is built from 15 residues. The V and J ends lost 6 bases and 3 bases respectively, with 12 bases between them. CDR1 and CDR2 from the germline V gene are MNHEY and SMNVEV (reference sequence). CDR3 coding DNA: TGTGCCAGCAGACCCGGACGGAACTATAATTCACCCCTCCACTTT. Translated, it gives CASRPGRNYNSPLHF.